This T cell receptor beta chain derives from a study of a mutant IDH1 vaccine in newly diagnosed glioma. Study in general: Most had both radiotherapy and temozolomide beforehand; others had only one.

Time point described: baseline, week 1 (first vaccination visit). Treatment denoted: pre-vaccination baseline after standard-of-care therapy. Each of the donors came in with new WHO grade 3 or 4 astrocytomas that were IDH1-mutant and ATRX-lost. TCRdb keeps only in-frame clones here, not all; method: immunoSEQ multiplex PCR. Of around 92,000 clones in the sample, about 90% were seen once. In regard to this clone: Antigen: not known.

V dropped 7 bases and J dropped 7; count of bases not matched to a gene: 11. Germline V gene sequence: CDR1 MDHEN, CDR2 SYDVKM. The CDR3 covers 14 residues. Overall study results and limits: Among patients, roughly 95% showed immune responses induced by the vaccine.

The sequence was collected from a woman between 45 and 60 years old with glioma. The sequenced sample was PBMCs, obtained from a glioma patient treated with radiotherapy, temozolomide or both. J is TRBJ1-2 and V is TRBV28; 8 nucleotides line up with TRBD1. CDR3 region: CASTDSDRDGGYTF. CDR3 in DNA: TGTGCCAGCACCGATTCGGACAGGGATGGTGGCTACACCTTC.